The clone carrying this T cell receptor (beta chain) was seen many times. Unique molecular identifiers were attached to individual cDNA molecules. MiXCR, run by TCRdb on the 5' RACE reads, gives a single entry per CDR3 protein. Here the sample spans about 80,000 distinct CDR3 sequences, 4.5% to 6% being singletons. Germline V lookup: CDR1 SGHTA, CDR2 FQGNSA. Trimming removed 3 bases at V and 3 bases at J, with 12 bases between. This CDR3 is 15 amino acids long. This entry is derived from a study of early T cells in non-severe SARS-CoV-2 infection. Overall study context: Bulk RNA isolated from unsorted whole blood underwent sequencing; chains were not paired.

This sequence was found in an adult who was a healthcare worker with PCR-confirmed SARS-CoV-2 infection or an uninfected control (not recorded which). The sample consisted of whole blood, taken at baseline. This sequence joins TRBV7-2 and TRBJ1-5; D is uncertain. CDR3 loop: CASSLLGNLNQPQHF. DNA for the CDR3: TGTGCCAGCAGCTTGTTGGGAAACCTCAATCAGCCCCAGCATTTT.